This T cell receptor (beta chain) was documented in a study of blood T cell repertoires in COVID-19 (dated by TCRdb to about 2020). Study-level background: Collaborator samples came from the United States, Italy and Spain and covered acute and convalescent phases of COVID-19. The repertoires were released in a freely available public database intended as a resource for research on the immune response to SARS-CoV-2. Subjects who had been exposed to COVID-19, were actively infected with it, or had recovered from it provided the deeply sampled blood TCRbeta repertoires that made up the dataset. The prospective study material was composed of cDNA or gDNA derived from T cells, B-cell-depleted T cells, or PBMCs. The sample metadata nearly always contained a de-identified subject ID, COVID-19 status, age in years and sex. Samples came from the ongoing ImmuneRACE study (first 160 participants) plus 1,254 subjects from 6 global collaborators. Where available, HLA class I and class II types were taken from metadata supplied by the sample provider and were not determined by assay-based typing. Broad study findings and their caveats: The amount of clinical and demographic metadata varied by source and participant and was provided uncurated.

Cut back by 6 bases and 1 base, the V and J ends lie 13 bases apart. From its cysteine to its phenylalanine, the CDR3 spans 14 amino acids. The kept DNA is CDR3 alone, 42 bases in frame from the first base. Looking up the germline V gene yields CDR1 ENHRY and CDR2 SYGVKD. Participants in the prospective study were enrolled through a virtual design, were aged roughly 18 to 100 years, and lived in under 25 United States geographic areas. In the prospective study, participants were assigned to cohorts based on the clinical history participants reported in a screening survey and a study questionnaire. ImmuneRACE Cohort 3 recovered participants were defined by two consecutive negative NP/OP PCR tests, healthcare professional clearance, or symptom resolution. Each participant in the prospective study had whole blood, serum and a nasopharyngeal or oropharyngeal swab collected by mobile phlebotomists. Additional blood draws and questionnaires over an approximately two-month period could optionally be provided by prospective study participants. Before DNA extraction, blood samples from the prospective study were shipped at room temperature or frozen.

The immunoSEQ Assay, a bias-controlled multiplex PCR, was used to amplify TCRbeta CDR3 regions from genomic DNA. Processing in the source paper ran as follows. The number of nucleated cells in each sample was estimated from the amplification of reference gene primers within the assay. To quantify the absolute abundance of each unique TCRbeta CDR3 rearrangement, sequence reads were collapsed and filtered. Productive Simpson clonality was computed per sample as the square root of Simpson's diversity index over productive rearrangements. Drawn from immuneACCESS, this table holds only the in-frame rearrangements with V and J called that TCRdb kept. Clones are partly lost; checked studies trace under half to an unresolved V gene and leave the rest unexplained. For V, J and clone size, that table is used; D and trimming come from the DNA. Counted in this sample were some 130,000 clones; roughly 80% of them appeared once. The ten largest clones represent 15% to 20% of the sample.

As for this clone: Its antigen target is currently unknown. Base qualities are missing; no much larger clone stands one base away.

The clonotype comes from a young man who had recovered from COVID-19. The sequenced sample was PBMCs or T cells enriched from blood (not recorded which). The chain links TRBV10-3 with TRBJ2-7, with a tentative D gene TRBD1 over 5 matching bases. DNA sequence: TGTGCCATCAGGGTGGCTGACAGTTCCTACGAGCAGTACTTC. Its coded protein is CAIRVADSSYEQYF.